A single sample gave rise to the 14 T cell receptor beta chains below, sequenced in a study of cytotoxic CD8 clonotypes in ibrutinib-treated CLL. Clones were read by immunoSEQ multiplex PCR, and TCRdb kept only the in-frame ones, dropping some. The data contain around 250,000 clones, less than 75% of them singletons. This specimen consisted of PBMCs, obtained after 24 months of ibrutinib treatment. Receptor source: a human donor with chronic lymphocytic leukemia.

CDR3 loop: CASCSSATGVAGANTDTQYF. In nucleotides, the CDR3 is TGTGCCAGCTGCTCGTCGGCCACGGGGGTAGCGGGAGCCAATACAGATACGCAGTATTTT. The V and J genes are TRBV19 and TRBJ2-3; 9 bases agree with TRBD2. Germline loops: CDR1 LNHDA, CDR2 SQIVND (reference sequence). This CDR3 contains 20 residues. J lost 3 bases, V lost 9 bases, and 25 bases had no gene match.

The chain has TRBV28 and TRBJ2-7, with D perhaps matching TRBD1 or TRBD2 (6 bases each). The germline V gene encodes CDR1 MDHEN and CDR2 SYDVKM. The length of the CDR3 is 14 residues. V was clipped by 7 bases and J by 3 bases, with 16 bases between them. In nucleotides, the CDR3 is TGTGCCAGCAATAAACAGGGAGGAAGCTACGAGCAGTACTTC. Its protein product is CASNKQGGSYEQYF.

This clone was found once. J is TRBJ2-3 and V is TRBV7-8; D gene unclear. Between the trimmed V and J ends, which lost 5 bases and 0 bases, there was a span of 12 bases. This CDR3 is 15 amino acids long. Germline V gene sequence: CDR1 SGHVS, CDR2 FQNEAQ. The DNA of the CDR3 is TGTGCCAGCAGCCCCGGACGGATTAGCACAGATACGCAGTATTTT. Translation gives CASSPGRISTDTQYF.

The rearrangement uses TRBV5-1 and TRBJ2-2; tentative D call: TRBD1 (6 bases). The germline CDR1 and CDR2 sequences are SGHRS and YFSETQ. Trimming pared 4 bases from V and 1 base from J, leaving 17 bases between. This CDR3 is built from 17 residues. CDR3 DNA: TGCGCCAGCAGCCTTAATCCGGGGACACTGAACACCGGGGAGCTGTTTTTT. Translation: CASSLNPGTLNTGELFF.

This chain links TRBV6-5 with TRBJ1-2; maybe TRBD1 (6 bases). Germline V gene data show CDR1 as MNHEY and CDR2 as SVGAGI. V lost 6 bases to trimming and J lost 5 bases, with 10 bases between them. The CDR3 is made up of 12 amino acids. This CDR3 is CASRDSGYGYTF. CDR3 DNA sequence: TGTGCCAGCAGGGACAGCGGGTATGGCTACACCTTC.

The V gene is TRBV6-5, the J gene TRBJ2-7, with TRBD1 matching 7 bases. The CDR3 runs to 14 residues. With V trimmed by 8 bases and J by 1 base, 8 bases remained unmatched. Germline-derived CDR1 and CDR2 are MNHEY and SVGAGI. CDR3 sequence reads: CASSRTGPSYEQYF. The DNA for the CDR3 is TGTGCCAGCTCCCGGACAGGCCCTTCCTACGAGCAGTACTTC.

The genes are TRBV29-1 and TRBJ2-2, with 9 bases aligning to TRBD1. The CDR3 length is 16 residues. Trimming took 0 bases from V and 6 from J; bases not matched to a gene: 8. From germline, CDR1 is SQVTM and CDR2 ANQGSEA. As DNA, the CDR3 is TGCAGCGTTGAAGATTTCCGGGACAGGGTATCCGGGGAGCTGTTTTTT. Translated: CSVEDFRDRVSGELFF.

The CDR3 DNA follows: TGCAGCGTGATCCTTCCGGGACAGGGGGGCTATGGCTACACCTTC. Protein sequence: CSVILPGQGGYGYTF. V and J are TRBV29-1 and TRBJ1-2, with 11 bases fitting TRBD1. V shed 6 bases, J shed 4 bases, and the junction held 10 bases outside the gene matches. There are 15 residues in the CDR3. In germline, CDR1 is SQVTM, CDR2 ANQGSEA.

V is TRBV7-9 and J is TRBJ2-7; no definite D call. The germline V gene has CDR1 SEHNR and CDR2 FQNEAQ (reference sequence). The CDR3 contains 13 residues. Trimming removed 5 bases from V and 5 bases from J, with 13 bases in between. Written as DNA, the CDR3 is TGTGCCAGCAGCACACAAAACCTCCACGAGCAGTACTTC. It encodes CASSTQNLHEQYF.

The chain employs TRBV7-9 and TRBJ2-1, with D unresolved. Germline V gene data show CDR1 as SEHNR and CDR2 as FQNEAQ (reference sequence). The CDR3 spans 15 residues. Deletions cut 4 bases from V and 2 bases from J, with 12 bases between. The CDR3 DNA reads as TGTGCCAGCAGCTCCCAACACGGAGCCTACAATGAGCAGTTCTTC. It is translated as CASSSQHGAYNEQFF.

The V and J genes are TRBV6-6 and TRBJ2-5, with D possibly TRBD2 on 6 matching bases. Trimming left V 5 bases short and J 2 bases short, with 15 bases between. The length of the CDR3 is 15 residues. Germline V gene sequence: CDR1 MNHNY, CDR2 SVGAGI (reference sequence). The CDR3 sequence is CASSPLGGEQETQYF. The DNA of the CDR3 is TGTGCCAGCAGTCCCCTGGGGGGTGAACAAGAGACCCAGTACTTC.

The chain links TRBV4-1 to TRBJ2-4; TRBD1 is a possible D gene (6 bases). V lost 1 base and J lost 0, with 13 bases in between. The CDR3 runs to 17 residues. CDR1 and CDR2 from the germline V gene are MGHRA and YSYEKL. CDR3 sequence (DNA): TGCGCCAGCAGCCAAGGCGGACAGTCCCTAGCCAAAAACATTCAGTACTTC. This codes for CASSQGGQSLAKNIQYF.

V gene TRBV27 combines with J gene TRBJ2-7; D not resolved. There are 14 residues in the CDR3. The germline V and J ends were trimmed by 0 bases and 3 bases, with 9 bases remaining between them. CDR1 and CDR2 (germline): MNHEY, SMNVEV (reference sequence). The CDR3 loop is CASSLSHRSYEQYF. CDR3 sequence (DNA): TGTGCCAGCAGTTTATCACATCGGAGCTACGAGCAGTACTTC.

This chain joins TRBV5-1 and TRBJ2-5; possibly TRBD2 for D (6 bases). The CDR3 spans 12 residues. The germline CDR1 and CDR2 sequences are SGHRS and YFSETQ. Trimming took off 5 bases at V and 4 bases at J, with 9 bases between the two ends. CDR3 sequence: CASSTGGETQYF. CDR3 in DNA: TGCGCCAGCAGTACCGGGGGAGAGACCCAGTACTTC.